Listed below are T cell receptor beta chains from one sample, sequenced in a study of shared clonotypes between healthy human individuals. Generated by immunoSEQ multiplex PCR, the TCRdb table keeps only in-frame clones and is missing some. Altogether around 2,000,000 clones are present, about 95% being singletons, with the ten largest covering around 1.2%. The source material was naive CD8+ T cells sorted from blood. The receptors shown here come from a man aged 18-30 years in good health. Both conserved end residues are part of each CDR3. Each record gives: J gene, V gene, D gene, clone size, CDR3 protein, CDR3 DNA. A D gene is named only where the DNA matches it firmly. Clone size is not always given. Where it is, it says once, few, many or a class for expanded clones.

J gene: TRBJ2-3
V gene: TRBV6-1
D gene: -
clone size: -
CDR3 protein: CASNSVVATDTQYF
CDR3 DNA: TGTGCCAGCAACTCGGTAGTAGCAACAGATACGCAGTATTTT

J gene: TRBJ2-3
V gene: TRBV5-8
D gene: -
clone size: once
CDR3 protein: CASSLELGSRTDTQYF
CDR3 DNA: TGTGCCAGCAGCTTGGAGCTTGGGTCCCGCACAGATACGCAGTATTTT

J gene: TRBJ1-5
V gene: TRBV19
D gene: -
clone size: -
CDR3 protein: CASTPRMAQPQHF
CDR3 DNA: TGTGCCAGTACCCCGCGAATGGCTCAGCCCCAGCATTTT

J gene: TRBJ2-7
V gene: TRBV28
D gene: TRBD1
clone size: -
CDR3 protein: CASSFRTGSEQYF
CDR3 DNA: TGTGCCAGCAGTTTCCGGACAGGCAGCGAGCAGTACTTC

J gene: TRBJ2-1
V gene: TRBV2
D gene: -
clone size: -
CDR3 protein: CASSGTDQSYNEQFF
CDR3 DNA: TGTGCCAGCAGTGGGACGGATCAATCCTACAATGAGCAGTTCTTC

J gene: TRBJ2-6
V gene: TRBV28
D gene: -
clone size: -
CDR3 protein: CASSSWASSGANVLTF
CDR3 DNA: TGTGCCAGCAGTTCGTGGGCCTCCTCTGGGGCCAACGTCCTGACTTTC

J gene: TRBJ2-7
V gene: TRBV4-1
D gene: -
clone size: -
CDR3 protein: CASSQTGGRYEQYF
CDR3 DNA: TGCGCCAGCAGCCAAACGGGGGGCCGATACGAGCAGTACTTC

J gene: TRBJ2-7
V gene: TRBV13
D gene: TRBD1
clone size: -
CDR3 protein: CASSLGGQGTYEQYF
CDR3 DNA: TGTGCCAGCAGCTTAGGGGGACAGGGAACCTACGAGCAGTACTTC

J gene: TRBJ2-1
V gene: TRBV4-1
D gene: -
clone size: -
CDR3 protein: CASSPRRGAVGEQFF
CDR3 DNA: TGCGCCAGCAGCCCCCGCAGGGGGGCTGTGGGTGAGCAGTTCTTC

J gene: TRBJ2-7
V gene: TRBV7-9
D gene: -
clone size: -
CDR3 protein: CASSPGTDPYEQYF
CDR3 DNA: TGTGCCAGCAGCCCCGGGACGGATCCCTACGAGCAGTACTTC

J gene: TRBJ2-3
V gene: TRBV6-5
D gene: TRBD2
clone size: -
CDR3 protein: CASSPPGGYTDTQYF
CDR3 DNA: TGTGCCAGCAGTCCCCCGGGGGGTTACACAGATACGCAGTATTTT

J gene: TRBJ1-2
V gene: TRBV10-2
D gene: TRBD1
clone size: once
CDR3 protein: CASSGPQGAGYGYTF
CDR3 DNA: TGCGCCAGCAGTGGACCTCAGGGGGCGGGCTATGGCTACACCTTC

J gene: TRBJ2-7
V gene: TRBV4-1
D gene: -
clone size: -
CDR3 protein: CASSQQTGSLYEQYF
CDR3 DNA: TGCGCCAGCAGCCAACAGACAGGCTCTCTCTACGAGCAGTACTTC

J gene: TRBJ2-1
V gene: TRBV9
D gene: TRBD2
clone size: -
CDR3 protein: CASSPSGLTEEQFF
CDR3 DNA: TGTGCCAGCAGCCCTAGCGGGCTAACGGAGGAGCAGTTCTTC

J gene: TRBJ1-2
V gene: TRBV6-6
D gene: -
clone size: -
CDR3 protein: CASSPDSNYGYTF
CDR3 DNA: TGTGCCAGCAGTCCGGACAGTAACTATGGCTACACCTTC

J gene: TRBJ2-7
V gene: TRBV19
D gene: -
clone size: -
CDR3 protein: CASSDLVRQPTHEQYF
CDR3 DNA: TGTGCCAGTAGTGATTTGGTCAGACAGCCAACCCACGAGCAGTACTTC

J gene: TRBJ2-3
V gene: TRBV27
D gene: -
clone size: -
CDR3 protein: CASGKGGALTDTQYF
CDR3 DNA: TGTGCCAGCGGCAAGGGTGGGGCCCTCACAGATACGCAGTATTTT

J gene: TRBJ2-1
V gene: TRBV28
D gene: TRBD1
clone size: -
CDR3 protein: CASSLVDRGRGNEQFF
CDR3 DNA: TGTGCCAGCAGTTTAGTCGACAGGGGCCGGGGCAATGAGCAGTTCTTC

J gene: TRBJ2-7
V gene: TRBV27
D gene: -
clone size: -
CDR3 protein: CASSLFSAFSIYEQYF
CDR3 DNA: TGTGCCAGCAGTTTATTTTCGGCTTTCTCTATCTACGAGCAGTACTTC

J gene: TRBJ1-6
V gene: TRBV5-1
D gene: TRBD1
clone size: -
CDR3 protein: CASSLGQGQNSPLHF
CDR3 DNA: TGCGCCAGCAGTCTCGGACAGGGGCAAAATTCACCCCTCCACTTT

J gene: TRBJ2-1
V gene: TRBV7-8
D gene: TRBD1
clone size: once
CDR3 protein: CASSETGAYNEQFF
CDR3 DNA: TGTGCCAGCAGCGAGACAGGGGCGTACAATGAGCAGTTCTTC

J gene: TRBJ2-7
V gene: TRBV6-5
D gene: -
clone size: -
CDR3 protein: CASSPEGYEQYF
CDR3 DNA: TGTGCCAGCAGTCCCGAGGGGTACGAGCAGTACTTC

J gene: TRBJ2-7
V gene: TRBV28
D gene: TRBD2
clone size: -
CDR3 protein: CASNPGPSGESSYEQYF
CDR3 DNA: TGTGCCAGCAACCCGGGCCCTAGCGGCGAGAGCTCCTACGAGCAGTACTTC

J gene: TRBJ2-6
V gene: TRBV5-1
D gene: -
clone size: -
CDR3 protein: CASSHRSSYSGANVLTF
CDR3 DNA: TGCGCCAGCAGTCACAGGAGCTCCTACTCTGGGGCCAACGTCCTGACTTTC

J gene: TRBJ2-5
V gene: TRBV27
D gene: TRBD2
clone size: -
CDR3 protein: CASSLYPSGSEETQYF
CDR3 DNA: TGTGCCAGCAGTTTATATCCTAGCGGCTCCGAAGAGACCCAGTACTTC

J gene: TRBJ1-1
V gene: TRBV25-1
D gene: -
clone size: -
CDR3 protein: CASSDHSRMGVNTEAFF
CDR3 DNA: TGTGCCAGCAGTGATCACTCGCGAATGGGGGTGAACACTGAAGCTTTCTTT

J gene: TRBJ2-7
V gene: TRBV5-6
D gene: TRBD2
clone size: -
CDR3 protein: CASSLLGLAGVSYEQYF
CDR3 DNA: TGTGCCAGCAGCTTGTTAGGACTAGCGGGCGTATCCTACGAGCAGTACTTC

J gene: TRBJ2-1
V gene: TRBV7-9
D gene: TRBD2
clone size: -
CDR3 protein: CASSLGTSGSHEQFF
CDR3 DNA: TGTGCCAGCAGCTTAGGGACTAGCGGGAGTCATGAGCAGTTCTTC

J gene: TRBJ1-2
V gene: TRBV2
D gene: TRBD1
clone size: few
CDR3 protein: CASSQGTGYGYTF
CDR3 DNA: TGTGCCAGCAGTCAAGGGACAGGTTATGGCTACACCTTC

J gene: TRBJ2-1
V gene: TRBV19
D gene: -
clone size: -
CDR3 protein: CASSMDNSNEQFF
CDR3 DNA: TGTGCCAGTAGTATGGACAATTCCAATGAGCAGTTCTTC

J gene: TRBJ2-1
V gene: TRBV29-1
D gene: -
clone size: -
CDR3 protein: CSVERQESSYNEQFF
CDR3 DNA: TGCAGCGTGGAACGACAGGAGAGCTCCTACAATGAGCAGTTCTTC

J gene: TRBJ2-7
V gene: TRBV6-1
D gene: -
clone size: once
CDR3 protein: CASSEGRGLSYEQYF
CDR3 DNA: TGTGCCAGCAGTGAAGGGAGGGGCCTCTCCTACGAGCAGTACTTC

J gene: TRBJ2-1
V gene: TRBV7-2
D gene: TRBD2
clone size: -
CDR3 protein: CASSLALAGGNEQFF
CDR3 DNA: TGTGCCAGCAGCTTAGCACTAGCGGGGGGGAATGAGCAGTTCTTC

J gene: TRBJ2-1
V gene: TRBV6-1
D gene: TRBD1
clone size: -
CDR3 protein: CASRDGTGNEQFF
CDR3 DNA: TGTGCCAGCAGAGATGGGACAGGGAATGAGCAGTTCTTC

J gene: TRBJ2-7
V gene: TRBV7-9
D gene: TRBD1
clone size: once
CDR3 protein: CASTPGTGWYEQYF
CDR3 DNA: TGTGCCAGCACCCCCGGGACAGGGTGGTACGAGCAGTACTTC

J gene: TRBJ2-5
V gene: TRBV19
D gene: -
clone size: once
CDR3 protein: CASSIIQGTQYF
CDR3 DNA: TGTGCCAGTAGTATCATACAGGGGACCCAGTACTTC

J gene: TRBJ2-1
V gene: TRBV9
D gene: -
clone size: -
CDR3 protein: CASSAQGNEQFF
CDR3 DNA: TGTGCCAGCAGCGCCCAAGGCAATGAGCAGTTCTTC

J gene: TRBJ2-1
V gene: TRBV4-1
D gene: -
clone size: -
CDR3 protein: CASSQSSYNEQFF
CDR3 DNA: TGCGCCAGCAGCCAATCATCCTACAATGAGCAGTTCTTC

J gene: TRBJ2-3
V gene: TRBV10-2
D gene: -
clone size: -
CDR3 protein: CASTDDIGFTDTQYF
CDR3 DNA: TGCGCCAGCACAGACGATATAGGTTTCACAGATACGCAGTATTTT

J gene: TRBJ2-1
V gene: TRBV27
D gene: TRBD1
clone size: -
CDR3 protein: CASSSQGANEQFF
CDR3 DNA: TGTGCCAGCAGTTCGCAGGGGGCCAATGAGCAGTTCTTC

J gene: TRBJ2-1
V gene: TRBV5-1
D gene: -
clone size: -
CDR3 protein: CASSLDPGWGDEQFF
CDR3 DNA: TGCGCCAGCAGCTTGGATCCAGGGTGGGGCGATGAGCAGTTCTTC

J gene: TRBJ2-3
V gene: TRBV7-9
D gene: -
clone size: -
CDR3 protein: CASSLERGRAKGDTQYF
CDR3 DNA: TGTGCCAGCAGCTTAGAGCGCGGAAGGGCTAAGGGAGATACGCAGTATTTT

J gene: TRBJ2-2
V gene: TRBV7-2
D gene: -
clone size: -
CDR3 protein: CASSLLFRGGTGELFF
CDR3 DNA: TGTGCCAGCAGCTTATTGTTTCGTGGGGGTACCGGGGAGCTGTTTTTT

J gene: TRBJ2-2
V gene: TRBV10-3
D gene: -
clone size: -
CDR3 protein: CASGGVKNTGELFF
CDR3 DNA: TGTGCCAGTGGAGGGGTAAAGAACACCGGGGAGCTGTTTTTT

J gene: TRBJ1-2
V gene: TRBV28
D gene: -
clone size: once
CDR3 protein: CASSLRGANYGYTF
CDR3 DNA: TGTGCCAGCAGCCTAAGAGGAGCTAACTATGGCTACACCTTC

J gene: TRBJ2-1
V gene: TRBV2
D gene: TRBD2
clone size: once
CDR3 protein: CASSRAGQGSGLAGNEQFF
CDR3 DNA: TGTGCCAGCAGCCGGGCGGGACAGGGATCGGGACTAGCGGGCAATGAGCAGTTCTTC